This entry lists 18 T cell receptor beta chains sequenced from one sample in a study of patients and donors after allogeneic stem cell transplantation. TCRdb re-analysed the RT-PCR reads in MiXCR, keeping a single row per CDR3 protein. In the table there are hundreds of thousands of distinct CDR3 sequences, roughly an eighth of which are singletons. The sequenced sample consisted of blood, either unsorted or a sorted T cell fraction (not recorded which). The origin of the receptors is a human donor who was either an allogeneic HSCT recipient or a stem cell or donor lymphocyte infusion donor (not recorded which). It is not recorded whose cells these are; they may come from a transplant donor.

The sample holds many counts of this clonotype. CDR3 in DNA: TGTGCCACCATTCCAGTGGGTTATAGCACAGATACGCAGTATTTT. It encodes CATIPVGYSTDTQYF. The V call is TRBV7-2, the J call TRBJ2-3; D remains ambiguous. Looked up from germline, CDR1 is SGHTA and CDR2 is FQGNSA. V lost 10 bases and J 0 bases, leaving 17 bases between the germline ends. The CDR3 has 15 amino acids.

The rearrangement joins TRBV12-3 or TRBV12-4 to TRBJ2-3; 8 bases line up with TRBD2. The CDR3 spans 14 residues. The junction had 8 bases not matched to a gene; V was cut back by 6 bases and J by 6 bases. The CDR3: CASRKREYSDTQYF. CDR3 coding DNA: TGTGCCAGCAGGAAGCGGGAGTATTCCGATACGCAGTATTTT.

The sample holds many counts of this clonotype. V is TRBV9 and J is TRBJ2-7, with D unresolved. Trimming cost V 2 bases and J 2 bases, with 11 bases left between them. This CDR3 region has 14 residues. Germline V gives CDR1 SGDLS, CDR2 YYNGEE. CDR3 sequence reads: CASSVTYLAYEQYF. The CDR3 DNA reads TGTGCCAGCAGCGTTACGTATCTAGCCTACGAGCAGTACTTC.

This clonotype has only a few counts. The chain combines TRBV11-3 with TRBJ1-1, with TRBD1 matching over 9 bases. The CDR3 has 14 amino acids. Looked up from germline, CDR1 is SGHNT and CDR2 is YENEEA. V was clipped by 7 bases and J by 3 bases; unmatched bases: 6. The CDR3 region has the DNA TGTGCCAGCACCGGGACAGGGCCGTACACTGAAGCTTTCTTT. It codes for CASTGTGPYTEAFF.

The chain has TRBV20-1 and TRBJ2-7; TRBD1 matches at 7 bases. Losses at the gene ends were 1 base for V and 5 bases for J; bases not matched to a gene: 5. CDR1 is DFQATT, CDR2 SNEGSKA, per germline (reference sequence). The CDR3 runs 13 residues. CDR3 residues: CSARGTGFHEQYF. CDR3 nucleotides: TGCAGTGCTAGAGGGACAGGTTTCCACGAGCAGTACTTC.

This clonotype was observed a handful of times. The J gene is TRBJ2-1, the V gene TRBV20-1, with TRBD2 matching over 7 bases. There are 19 residues in the CDR3. The V and J ends lost 0 bases and 4 bases, in that order; junction bases with no gene match: 18. Germline CDR1 reads DFQATT; CDR2 reads SNEGSKA (reference sequence). For the CDR3, the DNA is TGCAGTGCTAGAGATCGTGGAGGAGAAGCGGGGAGGAAGTACAATGAGCAGTTCTTC. It codes for CSARDRGGEAGRKYNEQFF.

The chain joins TRBV12-3 or TRBV12-4 to TRBJ1-1; TRBD1 matches 8 bases. This CDR3 has 13 amino acids. The V gene end was trimmed by 5 bases and the J gene end by 8 bases; junction bases not matched to a gene: 7. CDR3 amino acids: CASSRGTGEEAFF. In DNA, the CDR3 is TGTGCCAGCAGTCGAGGGACAGGAGAGGAAGCTTTCTTT.

The chain is built from TRBV20-1 and TRBJ2-1; the D is unclear. The V gene's germline CDR1 is DFQATT and CDR2 SNEGSKA (reference sequence). CDR3 length: 13 residues. V was cut by 4 bases and J by 1 base, with 8 bases left in between. The CDR3 loop is CSAISESYNEQFF. CDR3 sequence (DNA): TGCAGTGCTATTTCGGAGTCCTACAATGAGCAGTTCTTC.

This clonotype appeared many times. This rearrangement joins TRBV24-1 to TRBJ2-2; the match to TRBD2 covers 10 bases. Trimming removed 9 bases from V and 1 base from J; junction bases left unmatched: 4. CDR3 length: 15 amino acids. Per germline, CDR1 KGHDR and CDR2 SFDVKD. The CDR3 DNA is TGTGCCACCGCCACTAGCGGGATGAACACCGGGGAGCTGTTTTTT. Residues: CATATSGMNTGELFF.

The genes are TRBV12-3 or TRBV12-4 and TRBJ2-2, with 14 bases identical to TRBD2. The CDR3 loop spans 17 amino acids. The ends lost 5 bases at V and 6 bases at J; junction bases unmatched: 8. CDR3 loop: CASSPKTSGGASGELFF. CDR3 nucleotides: TGTGCCAGCAGTCCTAAGACTAGCGGGGGGGCTTCCGGGGAGCTGTTTTTT.

The V call is TRBV9, the J call TRBJ2-1; possibly TRBD2 for D (5 bases). Trimming cost V 0 bases and J 6 bases, with 10 bases left between them. Germline CDR1 is SGDLS and CDR2 is YYNGEE. The CDR3 covers 14 residues. The CDR3 DNA follows: TGTGCCAGCAGCGTAGTCGGGGTTAGCAATGAGCAGTTCTTC. Its protein is CASSVVGVSNEQFF. The entire variable domain, with the rest obtained from reference TRBV9 and TRBJ2-1, is as follows: DSGVTQTPKHLITATGQRVTLRCSPRSGDLSVYWYQQSLDQGLQFLIQYYNGEERAKGNILERFSAQQFPDLHSELNLSSLELGDSALYFCASSVVGVSNEQFFGPGTRLTVL.

This chain uses TRBV6-1 with TRBJ2-7; 7 bases map to TRBD1. Germline values: CDR1 MNHNS, CDR2 SASEGT. Germline trimming cut 0 bases from V and 3 bases from J; bases unmatched to any gene: 2. This CDR3 region has 14 residues. CDR3 nucleotide sequence: TGTGCCAGCAGTGAAGCGGGGACAGACTACGAGCAGTACTTC. Protein: CASSEAGTDYEQYF.

CDR3 in DNA: TGTGCCAGCAGCCAAGATGCCGGGGGAGAGACCCAGTACTTC. Its translation: CASSQDAGGETQYF. V usage is TRBV3-1 and J usage is TRBJ2-5, with a weak D call TRBD2 (6 bases). Germline values: CDR1 LGHDT, CDR2 YNNKEL (reference sequence). V lost 0 bases to trimming and J lost 4 bases, with 9 bases between them. This CDR3 spans 14 amino acids.

This clonotype showed up many times. The chain has TRBV28 and TRBJ2-7; weak D call: TRBD2 (6 bases). Trimming took off 4 bases at V and 4 bases at J, with 23 bases between the two ends. The CDR3 totals 17 residues. Germline V lookup: CDR1 MDHEN, CDR2 SYDVKM. The CDR3 loop reads CASSSGHGGIGSYEQYF. The CDR3 DNA is TGTGCCAGCAGTTCAGGTCACGGGGGTATTGGGAGTTACGAGCAGTACTTC.

This clonotype was observed a handful of times. The rearrangement joins TRBV19 to TRBJ1-2, with unresolved D. Germline CDR1 LNHDA, CDR2 SQIVND (reference sequence). The CDR3 has 12 amino acids. V lost 5 bases, J lost 6 bases, and 10 bases lay in between. CDR3 protein: CASSPGPHGYTF. CDR3 DNA: TGTGCCAGTAGTCCCGGACCTCATGGCTACACCTTC.

This clonotype was observed a handful of times. This rearrangement joins TRBV6-1 to TRBJ2-3; 7 positions match TRBD2. This CDR3 has 15 residues. With V trimmed by 6 bases and J by 3 bases, 9 bases remained unmatched. Germline V gives CDR1 MNHNS, CDR2 SASEGT. The CDR3 loop reads CASSPGLGRTDTQYF. As DNA, the CDR3 is TGTGCCAGCAGCCCTGGACTAGGAAGAACAGATACGCAGTATTTT.

This rearrangement joins TRBV6-5 to TRBJ2-2; 13 nucleotides match TRBD2. Looked up from germline, CDR1 is MNHEY and CDR2 is SVGAGI. J lost 7 bases, V lost 2 bases, and 10 bases had no gene match. This CDR3 region has 18 residues. Here the CDR3 reads CASSYDTSGRAGDGELFF. In nucleotides, the CDR3 is TGTGCCAGCAGTTACGATACTAGCGGGAGGGCCGGGGACGGGGAGCTGTTTTTT.

This chain joins TRBV11-2 and TRBJ2-3, with D uncertain. The germline CDR1 and CDR2 sequences are SGHAT and FQNNGV. V dropped 5 bases and J dropped 4 bases, with 13 bases sitting between them. The CDR3 is 14 amino acids. The CDR3 is CASSDNDPADTQYF. In DNA, the CDR3 is TGTGCCAGCAGCGACAACGACCCTGCAGATACGCAGTATTTT. Complete variable domain (other parts from reference TRBV11-2 and TRBJ2-3): EAGVAQSPRYKIIEKRQSVAFWCNPISGHATLYWYQQILGQGPKLLIQFQNNGVVDDSQLPKDRFSAERLKGVDSTLKIQPAKLEDSAVYLCASSDNDPADTQYFGPGTRLTVL.